What follows are 24 T cell receptor beta chains derived from one specimen sequenced in a study of shared clonotypes between healthy human individuals (dated by TCRdb to the early 2020s). Receptor amplification or capture employed the immunoSEQ multiplex PCR assay. Sourced from immuneACCESS, this table was stored by TCRdb with only in-frame sequences that have V and J called. A share of the clones is absent; for the studies checked, an unresolved V gene accounts for under half, and the remainder has no known explanation. The sample data list roughly 810,000 clones, and approximately 96% of these were observed just once. The ten largest account for less than 0.25% of the sample. CD8 naive samples consisted of CD45RO-negative cells that were positively selected for CCR7, yielding a CD45RA+CCR7+ population without TemRA cells. Sequenced material: naive CD8+ T cells sorted from blood. The cell subset or site label corresponds to: CD45RA+CCR7+. These receptors were collected from a man aged 30-40 years in good health.

V and J are TRBV7-6 and TRBJ1-4, with 9 bases that match TRBD1. The CDR3 extends over 16 amino acids. V was pared by 5 bases and J by 5 bases, with 9 bases of the junction left unmatched. Germline V lookup: CDR1 SGHVS, CDR2 FNYEAQ. CDR3 nucleotides: TGTGCCAGCAGCGCATACCCCGGGACAGGGAATGAAAAACTGTTTTTT. Protein product: CASSAYPGTGNEKLFF.

This chain connects TRBV2 to TRBJ2-7; D possibly corresponds to TRBD2 (6 bases). The V end lost 11 bases, the J end lost 2 bases, and 13 bases lay between the germline ends. Per the germline V gene, CDR1 is SNHLY and CDR2 is FYNNEI. The CDR3 spans 12 residues. CDR3 sequence: CAVQTRTYEQYF. CDR3 sequence (DNA): TGTGCCGTTCAGACTAGAACCTACGAGCAGTACTTC.

The chain carries TRBV28 and TRBJ2-7; 9 positions agree with TRBD1. The CDR3 is made up of 14 amino acids. In germline, CDR1 is MDHEN, CDR2 SYDVKM. V shed 5 bases and J 2 bases; nucleotides not matched to a gene: 4. CDR3 DNA sequence: TGTGCCAGCAGTGCTTACAGGGGGCCCTACGAGCAGTACTTC. Its protein product is CASSAYRGPYEQYF.

With respect to this clone: This same CDR3 is encoded by further DNA sequences in the sample. The chain joins TRBV27 to TRBJ2-7; D remains unclear. Trimming shortened V by 3 bases and J by 2 bases, and 11 bases separated the two germline ends. Looked up from germline, CDR1 is MNHEY and CDR2 is SMNVEV (reference sequence). CDR3 length: 14 amino acids. CDR3 residues: CASSLSGSTYEQYF. CDR3 coding DNA: TGTGCCAGCAGTTTGTCTGGATCGACCTACGAGCAGTACTTC.

J is TRBJ2-7 and V is TRBV7-2; D may match TRBD1 or TRBD2 (5 bases each). Germline CDR1 is SGHTA and CDR2 is FQGNSA. The CDR3 totals 15 residues. V lost 2 bases and J 3 bases, leaving 14 bases between the germline ends. DNA of the CDR3: TGTGCCAGCAGCTTATGGGGTGGGGGTCTCTACGAGCAGTACTTC. Amino acids: CASSLWGGGLYEQYF.

This clone has only one observation. V and J are TRBV4-1 and TRBJ2-1; D may correspond to TRBD1 or TRBD2 (5 bases each). The CDR3 is 13 amino acids. Per germline, CDR1 MGHRA and CDR2 YSYEKL. With 2 bases removed from V and 13 bases from J, the gap between germline ends came to 15 bases. The CDR3, as DNA: TGCGCCAGCAGCCAAAGCGGTAATGGGGACCAGTTCTTC. Amino acid sequence: CASSQSGNGDQFF.

This clone was recorded once. The chain employs TRBV4-1 and TRBJ2-1; 10 bases agree with TRBD2. J gave up 7 bases and V 2 bases, and 14 bases lay outside the gene matches. This CDR3 has 18 amino acids. Germline V gene lookup returns CDR1 MGHRA and CDR2 YSYEKL. The CDR3 is CASSQSLAGALPGNEQFF. CDR3 in DNA: TGCGCCAGCAGCCAAAGTCTAGCGGGAGCCTTGCCGGGGAATGAGCAGTTCTTC.

The rearrangement joins TRBV16 to TRBJ1-3; D remains ambiguous. The CDR3 is 18 residues long. Germline CDR1 reads KGHSY; CDR2 reads FQNENV. The ends were cut back, 1 base at V and 0 bases at J, with 16 bases in the middle. This CDR3 reads CASSQFLPATDSGNTIYF. CDR3 DNA: TGTGCCAGCAGCCAATTCCTGCCGGCGACGGACTCTGGAAACACCATATATTTT.

The rearrangement links TRBV7-3 to TRBJ1-5; D is perhaps TRBD1 (5 bases). The CDR3 is 17 amino acids. Trimming took 0 bases from V and 2 from J, leaving 14 bases between them. Germline V gene lookup returns CDR1 SGHTA and CDR2 FQGTGA. CDR3 nucleotide sequence: TGTGCCAGCAGCTTAACCTCGGCAGGGAGTGGCAATCAGCCCCAGCATTTT. Translation: CASSLTSAGSGNQPQHF.

Details on this clone: The sample contains more than one DNA sequence encoding this CDR3. The J gene is TRBJ2-3, the V gene TRBV27; 10 nucleotides align to TRBD2. The germline CDR1 and CDR2 sequences are MNHEY and SMNVEV (reference sequence). The V gene end was trimmed by 4 bases and the J gene end by 0 bases; junction bases not matched to a gene: 4. The CDR3 spans 16 residues. In DNA form, the CDR3 reads TGTGCCAGCAGTTCAATAGCGGGAGGAAGCACAGATACGCAGTATTTT. Translation gives CASSSIAGGSTDTQYF.

The CDR3 loop reads CASSQGPKEYF. CDR3 nucleotide sequence: TGTGCCAGCAGCCAAGGGCCCAAGGAGTACTTC. The chain employs TRBV5-6 and TRBJ2-7; D unclear. This CDR3 has 11 residues. The V end lost 4 bases, the J end lost 11 bases, and 13 bases lay between the germline ends. CDR1 and CDR2 from the germline V gene are SGHDT and YYEEEE. Full variable domain (outside the CDR3, taken from reference TRBV5-6 and TRBJ2-7): DAGVTQSPTHLIKTRGQQVTLRCSPKSGHDTVSWYQQALGQGPQFIFQYYEEEERQRGNFPDRFSGHQFPNYSSELNVNALLLGDSALYLCASSQGPKEYFGPGTRLTVT.

The V call is TRBV14, the J call TRBJ2-1; TRBD2 matches 11 bases. Germline V gene data show CDR1 as SGHDN and CDR2 as FVKESK. The CDR3 extends over 18 amino acids. Losses at the gene ends were 0 bases for V and 8 bases for J; bases not matched to a gene: 12. The CDR3 is CASSQEPVSLAGEYEQFF. For the CDR3, the DNA is TGTGCCAGCAGCCAAGAACCAGTGTCACTAGCGGGAGAATATGAGCAGTTCTTC.

This chain links TRBV5-4 with TRBJ2-7; D gene ambiguous. The CDR3 covers 13 residues. With 0 bases removed from V and 3 bases from J, the gap between germline ends came to 7 bases. Per the germline V gene, CDR1 is SGHNT and CDR2 is YYREEE (reference sequence). This chain's CDR3 is CASSLGYSYEQYF. The CDR3 region has the DNA TGTGCCAGCAGCTTGGGATACAGCTACGAGCAGTACTTC.

The chain couples TRBV27 to TRBJ2-7; 8 bases are a match to TRBD2. The V gene's germline CDR1 is MNHEY and CDR2 SMNVEV (reference sequence). The CDR3 has 14 residues. With V trimmed by 6 bases and J by 2 bases, 6 bases remained unmatched. CDR3 loop: CASSPSGSAYEQYF. Written as DNA, the CDR3 is TGTGCCAGCAGCCCCAGCGGGAGCGCCTACGAGCAGTACTTC.

The J gene is TRBJ2-3, the V gene TRBV6-1; the D is unclear. From germline, CDR1 is MNHNS and CDR2 SASEGT. CDR3 length: 12 amino acids. Deletions cut 4 bases from V and 6 bases from J, with 8 bases between. CDR3 loop: CASSVGSDTQYF. The DNA of the CDR3 is TGTGCCAGCAGTGTGGGTTCGGATACGCAGTATTTT.

The chain has TRBV5-5 and TRBJ2-7; D may be TRBD1 (6 bases). Germline CDR1 reads SGHKS; CDR2 reads YYEKEE (reference sequence). The CDR3 consists of 18 residues. Trimming removed 4 bases from V and 1 base from J, with 24 bases in between. CDR3 loop: CASSPADRSLHSSYEQYF. The CDR3 coding sequence is TGTGCCAGCAGCCCGGCCGACAGGTCCTTACACTCTTCCTACGAGCAGTACTTC.

This rearrangement joins TRBV29-1 to TRBJ2-7, with 10 bases lining up with TRBD2. Germline CDR1 reads SQVTM; CDR2 reads ANQGSEA. The trim removed 4 bases at V and 5 bases at J, leaving 8 bases unmatched. The CDR3 has 14 residues. The CDR3 sequence: CSVVYSGRNNEQYF. CDR3 coding DNA: TGCAGCGTTGTCTATAGCGGGAGGAACAACGAGCAGTACTTC.

CDR3 protein: CASENRGPGLVPGYF. In nucleotides, the CDR3 is TGTGCCAGCGAAAACAGGGGTCCTGGACTAGTCCCGGGGTATTTT. The chain links TRBV28 to TRBJ2-3; possibly TRBD1 or TRBD2 for D (7 bases each). This CDR3 comprises 15 residues. Trimming stripped 8 bases from V and 14 bases from J, with 29 bases between. Germline loops: CDR1 MDHEN, CDR2 SYDVKM.

The chain couples TRBV28 to TRBJ1-5; 9 nucleotides agree with TRBD1. Germline V gives CDR1 MDHEN, CDR2 SYDVKM. CDR3 length equals 13 residues. Trimming cost V 8 bases and J 7 bases; bases outside gene matches: 6. CDR3 sequence (DNA): TGTGCCAGCGCGACAGGGGGGACACAGCCCCAGCATTTT. Protein sequence: CASATGGTQPQHF.

The chain uses TRBV9 and TRBJ2-7; tentative D call: TRBD2 (6 bases). This CDR3 has 15 residues. The V gene's germline CDR1 is SGDLS and CDR2 YYNGEE. Deletions cut 2 bases from V and 2 bases from J, with 14 bases between. The CDR3 loop is CASSVSWGGTYEQYF. CDR3 coding DNA: TGTGCCAGCAGCGTCAGCTGGGGCGGGACCTACGAGCAGTACTTC.

This chain links TRBV5-1 with TRBJ2-1; D possibly matches TRBD1 or TRBD2 (5 bases each). In germline, CDR1 is SGHRS, CDR2 YFSETQ. This CDR3 has 16 amino acids. The ends were cut back, 3 bases at V and 2 bases at J, with 15 bases in the middle. This chain's CDR3 is CASSSTGRDPYNEQFF. In DNA, the CDR3 is TGCGCCAGCAGCTCGACCGGCAGGGACCCCTACAATGAGCAGTTCTTC.

J is TRBJ2-1 and V is TRBV9; D not certain. Germline CDR1 SGDLS, CDR2 YYNGEE. Deletions cut 0 bases from V and 2 bases from J, with 9 bases between. The CDR3 spans 15 residues. Here the CDR3 DNA reads TGTGCCAGCAGCGTAGCAGGCAGCCCCTACAATGAGCAGTTCTTC. It specifies CASSVAGSPYNEQFF.

The rearrangement joins TRBV4-3 to TRBJ2-3; possible D gene TRBD1, 5 bases. The V gene's germline CDR1 is LGHNA and CDR2 YSLEER. CDR3 size: 13 residues. V lost 6 bases, J lost 5 bases, and 12 bases lay in between. CDR3 DNA: TGCGCCAGCAGTTACGGCCAGGGAGATACGCAGTATTTT. This translates into CASSYGQGDTQYF.

V usage is TRBV27 and J usage is TRBJ2-1; 7 bases line up with TRBD2. The V gene end was trimmed by 2 bases and the J gene end by 9 bases; junction bases not matched to a gene: 7. The CDR3 totals 14 residues. Germline V gene data show CDR1 as MNHEY and CDR2 as SMNVEV (reference sequence). The chain's CDR3 is CASSLKRGGGEQFF. CDR3 bases: TGTGCCAGCAGTTTAAAGCGGGGTGGGGGTGAGCAGTTCTTC.